The present entry profiles one T cell receptor beta chain with its context. What it recognizes is unknown. Assay: immunoSEQ multiplex PCR; the TCRdb copy retains only in-frame clones and omits some. The data show some 160,000 clones, around 93% seen once. This entry is derived from a study of T cell responses to AZD1222 COVID-19 vaccine. Study observations and caveats: Only after the peak T cell response were repertoires sampled. Spike-specific TCR breadth and depth went up after people got two AZD1222 doses.

V lost 2 bases to trimming and J lost 1 base, with 10 bases between them. Germline CDR1 reads SGHKS; CDR2 reads YYEKEE (reference sequence). The CDR3 covers 14 residues. The source material was peripheral blood, sampled on day 0 of AZD1222 vaccination. J is TRBJ2-7 and V is TRBV5-5; D gene uncertain. This clonotype was sampled from an adult in good health. The CDR3 nucleotides are TGTGCCAGCAGCTTTCGGCTAGAGTCCTACGAGCAGTACTTC. Protein: CASSFRLESYEQYF.